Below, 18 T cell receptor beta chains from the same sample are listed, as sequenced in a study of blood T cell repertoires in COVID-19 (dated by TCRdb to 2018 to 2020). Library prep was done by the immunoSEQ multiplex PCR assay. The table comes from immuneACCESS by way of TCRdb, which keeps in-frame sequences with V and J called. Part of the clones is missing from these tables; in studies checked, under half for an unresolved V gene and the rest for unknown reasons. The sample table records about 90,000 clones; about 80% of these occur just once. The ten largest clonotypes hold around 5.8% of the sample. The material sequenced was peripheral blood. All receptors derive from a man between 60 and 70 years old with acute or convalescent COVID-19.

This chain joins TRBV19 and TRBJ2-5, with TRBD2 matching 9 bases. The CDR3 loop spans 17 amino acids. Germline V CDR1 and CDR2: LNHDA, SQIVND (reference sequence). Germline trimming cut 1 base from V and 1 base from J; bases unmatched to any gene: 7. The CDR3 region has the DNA TGTGCCAGTAGTATAGGGGGCAGCGGGGGGCCCCAAGAGACCCAGTACTTC. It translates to CASSIGGSGGPQETQYF.

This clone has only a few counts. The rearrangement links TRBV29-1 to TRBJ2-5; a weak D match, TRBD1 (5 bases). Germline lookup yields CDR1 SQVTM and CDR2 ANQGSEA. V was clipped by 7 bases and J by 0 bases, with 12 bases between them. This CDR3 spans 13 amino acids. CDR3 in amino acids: CSARQYHQETQYF. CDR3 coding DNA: TGCAGCGCTCGACAGTACCACCAAGAGACCCAGTACTTC.

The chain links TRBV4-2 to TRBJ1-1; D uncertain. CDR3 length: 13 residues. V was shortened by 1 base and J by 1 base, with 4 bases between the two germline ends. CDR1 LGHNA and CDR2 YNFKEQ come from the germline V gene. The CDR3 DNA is TGTGCCAGCAGCCAAGTTCAGAACACTGAAGCTTTCTTT. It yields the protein CASSQVQNTEAFF.

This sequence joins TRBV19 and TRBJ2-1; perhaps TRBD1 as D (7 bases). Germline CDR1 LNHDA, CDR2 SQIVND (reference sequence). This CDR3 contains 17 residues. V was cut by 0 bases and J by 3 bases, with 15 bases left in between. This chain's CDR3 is CASSIDPVRGVYNEQFF. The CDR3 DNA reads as TGTGCCAGTAGTATAGATCCGGTCAGGGGGGTCTACAATGAGCAGTTCTTC.

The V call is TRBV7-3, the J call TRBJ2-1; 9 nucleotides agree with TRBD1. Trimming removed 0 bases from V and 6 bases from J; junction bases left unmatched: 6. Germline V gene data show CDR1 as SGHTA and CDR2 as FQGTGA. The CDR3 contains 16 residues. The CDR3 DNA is TGTGCCAGCAGCTTAACGGGACAGGGTACGGGCAATGAGCAGTTCTTC. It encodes CASSLTGQGTGNEQFF.

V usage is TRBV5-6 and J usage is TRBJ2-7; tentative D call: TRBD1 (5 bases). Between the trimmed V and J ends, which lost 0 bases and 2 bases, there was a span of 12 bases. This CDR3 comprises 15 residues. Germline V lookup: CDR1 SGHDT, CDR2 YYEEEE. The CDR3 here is CASSLETGHPYEQYF. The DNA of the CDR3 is TGTGCCAGCAGCTTGGAAACTGGACATCCCTACGAGCAGTACTTC. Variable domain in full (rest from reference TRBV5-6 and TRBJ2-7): DAGVTQSPTHLIKTRGQQVTLRCSPKSGHDTVSWYQQALGQGPQFIFQYYEEEERQRGNFPDRFSGHQFPNYSSELNVNALLLGDSALYLCASSLETGHPYEQYFGPGTRLTVT.

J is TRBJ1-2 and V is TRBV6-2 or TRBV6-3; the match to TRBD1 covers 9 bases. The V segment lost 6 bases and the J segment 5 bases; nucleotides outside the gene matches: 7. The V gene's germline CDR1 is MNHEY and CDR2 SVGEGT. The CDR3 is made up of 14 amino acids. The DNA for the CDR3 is TGTGCCAGCAGCCCCGGACAGGGGAGATATGGCTACACCTTC. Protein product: CASSPGQGRYGYTF.

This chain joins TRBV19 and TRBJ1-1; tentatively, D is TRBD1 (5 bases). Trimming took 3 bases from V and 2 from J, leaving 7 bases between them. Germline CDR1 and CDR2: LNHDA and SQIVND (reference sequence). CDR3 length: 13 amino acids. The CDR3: CASSMTANTEAFF. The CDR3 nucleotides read TGTGCCAGTAGTATGACAGCTAACACTGAAGCTTTCTTT.

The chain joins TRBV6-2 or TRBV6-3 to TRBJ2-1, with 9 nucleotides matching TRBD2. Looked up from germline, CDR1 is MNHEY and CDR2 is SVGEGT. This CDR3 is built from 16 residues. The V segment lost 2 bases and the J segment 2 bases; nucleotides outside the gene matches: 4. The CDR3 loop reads CASSYELAGAYNEQFF. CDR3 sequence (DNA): TGTGCCAGCAGTTACGAACTAGCGGGTGCCTACAATGAGCAGTTCTTC.

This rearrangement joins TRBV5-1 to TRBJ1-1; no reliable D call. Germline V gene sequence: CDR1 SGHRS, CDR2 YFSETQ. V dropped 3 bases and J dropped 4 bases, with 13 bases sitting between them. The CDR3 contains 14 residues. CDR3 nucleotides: TGCGCCAGCAGCTCGACAAAACGGGGCACTGAAGCTTTCTTT. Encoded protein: CASSSTKRGTEAFF.

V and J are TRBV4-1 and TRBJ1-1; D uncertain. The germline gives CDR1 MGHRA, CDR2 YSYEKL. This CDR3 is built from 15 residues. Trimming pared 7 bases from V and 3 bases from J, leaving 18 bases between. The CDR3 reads CASNPTPMRDTEAFF. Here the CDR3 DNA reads TGCGCCAGCAACCCTACCCCTATGAGAGACACTGAAGCTTTCTTT.

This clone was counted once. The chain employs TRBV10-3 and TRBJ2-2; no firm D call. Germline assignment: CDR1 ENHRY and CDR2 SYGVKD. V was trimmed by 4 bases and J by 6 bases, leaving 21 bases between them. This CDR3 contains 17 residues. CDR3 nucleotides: TGTGCCATCAGTGTCGTTTTGGCCACCTTGATACCCGGGGAGCTGTTTTTT. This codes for CAISVVLATLIPGELFF.

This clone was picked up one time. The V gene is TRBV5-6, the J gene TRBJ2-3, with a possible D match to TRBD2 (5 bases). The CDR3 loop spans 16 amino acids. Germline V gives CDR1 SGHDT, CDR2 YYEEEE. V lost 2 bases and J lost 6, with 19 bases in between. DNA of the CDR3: TGTGCCAGCAGCTTTGTTAGTGAGGGTGTTCGGGATACGCAGTATTTT. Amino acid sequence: CASSFVSEGVRDTQYF.

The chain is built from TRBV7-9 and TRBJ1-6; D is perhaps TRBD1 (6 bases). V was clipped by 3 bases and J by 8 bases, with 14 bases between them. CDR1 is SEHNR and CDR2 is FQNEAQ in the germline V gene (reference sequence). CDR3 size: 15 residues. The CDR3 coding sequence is TGTGCCAGCAGCTTGGACAGAGGGGGTTATTCACCCCTCCACTTT. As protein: CASSLDRGGYSPLHF. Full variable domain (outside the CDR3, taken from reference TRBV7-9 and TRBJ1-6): DTGVSQNPRHKITKRGQNVTFRCDPISEHNRLYWYRQTLGQGPEFLTYFQNEAQLEKSRLLSDRFSAERPKGSFSTLEIQRTEQGDSAMYLCASSLDRGGYSPLHFGNGTRLTVT.

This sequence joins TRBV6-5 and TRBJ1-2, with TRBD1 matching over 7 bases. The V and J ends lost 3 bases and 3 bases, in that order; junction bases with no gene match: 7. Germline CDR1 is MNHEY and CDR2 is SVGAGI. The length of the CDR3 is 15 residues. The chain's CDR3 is CASSYSRGRYYGYTF. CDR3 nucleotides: TGTGCCAGCAGTTATTCTAGGGGGCGGTACTATGGCTACACCTTC.

The CDR3 sequence is CATEGQGYEQYF. The CDR3, as DNA: TGTGCCACCGAAGGACAGGGCTACGAGCAGTACTTC. The V gene is TRBV24-1, the J gene TRBJ2-7; TRBD1 matches at 8 bases. The CDR3 length is 12 residues. V was pared by 9 bases and J by 3 bases, with 3 bases of the junction left unmatched. Germline V gene data show CDR1 as KGHDR and CDR2 as SFDVKD.

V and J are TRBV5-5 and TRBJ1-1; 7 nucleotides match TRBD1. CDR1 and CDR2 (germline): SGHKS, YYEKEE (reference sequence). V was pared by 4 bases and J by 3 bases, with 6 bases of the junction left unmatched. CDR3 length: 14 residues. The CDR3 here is CASSRQGTDTEAFF. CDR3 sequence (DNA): TGTGCCAGCAGCCGACAGGGCACGGACACTGAAGCTTTCTTT.

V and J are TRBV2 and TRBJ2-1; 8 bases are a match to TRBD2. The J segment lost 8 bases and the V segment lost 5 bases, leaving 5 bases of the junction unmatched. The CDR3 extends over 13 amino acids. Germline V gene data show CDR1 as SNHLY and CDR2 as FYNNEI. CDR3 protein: CASSPGAGDEQFF. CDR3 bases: TGTGCCAGCAGTCCAGGAGCGGGGGATGAGCAGTTCTTC.